The rows below give T cell receptor beta chains drawn from one sample of a study of blood T cells in healthy people across ages. TCRdb re-called the 5' RACE reads through MiXCR, storing one row per CDR3 protein. The sample holds 760,000 or so distinct CDR3 sequences, 25% seen once. This sample also belongs to another study, concerning T cells of mothers and their children.

The sample was blood. The receptors come from a boy aged 10-17 years in good health. Each CDR3 is given with its conserved first and last residue. The D gene is left open where the match is weak. Clone size appears in some rows only: once, few, many, or a class for an expanded clone.

J gene,clone size,D gene,V gene,CDR3 DNA,CDR3 protein
TRBJ1-3,-,TRBD1,TRBV27,TGTGCCAGCAGTCCGCAGACAGGGGGCAGCTCTGGAAACACCATATATTTT,CASSPQTGGSSGNTIYF
TRBJ2-2,-,-,TRBV7-9,TGTGCCAGCAGCCGGACAGCGATGAACACCGGGGAGCTGTTTTTT,CASSRTAMNTGELFF
TRBJ2-2,-,-,TRBV6-6,TGTGCCAGCAGGCCCCCGGTTGGGACCGGGGAGCTGTTTTTT,CASRPPVGTGELFF
TRBJ2-1,few,TRBD2,TRBV9,TGTGCCAGCAGCGTAGGGGGGACTAGCCGTGACAATGAGCAGTTCTTC,CASSVGGTSRDNEQFF
TRBJ2-7,few,-,TRBV3-1,TGTGCCAGCAGCCAAGATCTAGACTACGAGCAGTACTTC,CASSQDLDYEQYF
TRBJ2-2,-,TRBD1,TRBV18,TGTGCCAGCTCACCTTTTGAACAGGGGGACACCGGGGAGCTGTTTTTT,CASSPFEQGDTGELFF
TRBJ1-2,-,-,TRBV6-2/TRBV6-3,TGTGCCAGCAGGGGCTTCACCGCTAACTATGGCTACACCTTC,CASRGFTANYGYTF
TRBJ1-1,-,-,TRBV29-1,TGCAGCGTTGACCTGGGACTGCTGAACACTGAAGCTTTCTTT,CSVDLGLLNTEAFF
TRBJ2-5,few,TRBD2,TRBV19,TGTGCCAGTAGTATCGGGAGGTGGAGCCTCCAAGAGACCCAGTACTTC,CASSIGRWSLQETQYF
TRBJ1-5,few,-,TRBV7-9,TGTGCCAGCTCGGACGGGGTTAGCAATCAGCCCCAGCATTTT,CASSDGVSNQPQHF
TRBJ2-5,-,TRBD2,TRBV7-9,TGTGCCAGCAGCTCAGCTCCGGGGGGCCAAGAGACCCAGTACTTC,CASSSAPGGQETQYF
TRBJ2-7,-,TRBD2,TRBV28,TGTGCCAGCCGCAGGACTAGTCTTTACGAGCAGTACTTC,CASRRTSLYEQYF
TRBJ2-4,-,-,TRBV6-5,TGTGCCAGCAGTTGTACGACAGTAGATTTTCAGTACTTC,CASSCTTVDFQYF
TRBJ1-2,few,-,TRBV4-2,TGTGCCAGCAGCCAACCCCGGGTGGATCCTCCTAACTATGGCTACACCTTC,CASSQPRVDPPNYGYTF
TRBJ1-6,-,-,TRBV6-6,TGTGCCAGCAGTCCCGGGCCCGATAGGGATTCACCCCTCCACTTT,CASSPGPDRDSPLHF
TRBJ1-4,-,-,TRBV28,TGTGCCAGCAGTTTATTCGCCGGGGCTGAAAAACTGTTTTTT,CASSLFAGAEKLFF
TRBJ1-4,-,-,TRBV27,TGTGCCAGCAGTTCCCTCCTGGAGGTTCGGTCAAAACTGTTTTTT,CASSSLLEVRSKLFF
TRBJ1-3,-,-,TRBV9,TGTGCCAGCAGCTTCAGCCCCACCAGTAAGGGGTCCTCTGGAAACACCATATATTTT,CASSFSPTSKGSSGNTIYF
TRBJ2-3,few,TRBD1,TRBV29-1,TGCAGCGACAGACAGGGGAGCACAGATACGCAGTATTTT,CSDRQGSTDTQYF
TRBJ2-1,few,-,TRBV20-1,TGCAGTGCTGGGGAAAGAAAAGCGGGTGGCCCCTACAATGAGCAGTTCTTC,CSAGERKAGGPYNEQFF
TRBJ2-1,few,TRBD1,TRBV4-3,TGCGCCAGCAGCCGATGGGGACAGAGTAATGAGCAGTTCTTC,CASSRWGQSNEQFF
TRBJ2-7,-,-,TRBV11-3,TGTGCCAGCAGCAACCGACAGGAGGGCTACGAGCAGTACTTC,CASSNRQEGYEQYF
TRBJ1-3,-,TRBD1,TRBV20-1,TGCAGTGCTAGCCGGGACAGGGCAACCTTCTCTGGAAACACCATATATTTT,CSASRDRATFSGNTIYF
TRBJ2-7,-,TRBD2,TRBV20-1,TGCAGTGCTCAGGGACTAGCTGTGTCCTACGAGCAGTACTTC,CSAQGLAVSYEQYF
TRBJ2-7,many,TRBD2,TRBV9,TGTGCCAGCAGTGTGGGAGGGAACTCCTACGAGCAGTACTTC,CASSVGGNSYEQYF
TRBJ2-3,few,-,TRBV29-1,TGCAGCGTTGAAGATCTTAACGTTGCAGATACGCAGTATTTT,CSVEDLNVADTQYF
TRBJ2-7,once,TRBD2,TRBV7-2,TGTGCCAGCAGCTTAAACGGCCCCCTGCGGGGGGGGACCTACGAGCGGTACTTC,CASSLNGPLRGGTYERYF
TRBJ2-5,-,TRBD1,TRBV29-1,TGCAGCGTTGGAATGACAGGGGGCTACCAAGAGACCCAGTACTTC,CSVGMTGGYQETQYF
TRBJ1-2,-,-,TRBV24-1,TGTGCCACCTCCACTGGCACTTACGGGGGACTCGGCTATGGCTACACCTTC,CATSTGTYGGLGYGYTF
TRBJ2-7,many,-,TRBV9,TGTGCCAGCAGCTACTCTCCACTTGACTACGAGCAGTACTTC,CASSYSPLDYEQYF
TRBJ2-6,few,-,TRBV2,TGTGCCAGCAGTGATATCCACTCTGGGGCCAACGTCCTGACTTTC,CASSDIHSGANVLTF
TRBJ2-5,few,-,TRBV3-1,TGTGCCAGCAGCCTTACCAAGGATATATTGTCCCAGTACTTC,CASSLTKDILSQYF
TRBJ2-5,few,-,TRBV6-2/TRBV6-3,TGTGCCACCATCAAACCGGGACGGGGGAGAGAGACCCAGTACTTC,CATIKPGRGRETQYF
TRBJ1-4,once,-,TRBV2,TGTGCCAGCAGCTTTCGACAGGCCGATGAAAAACTGTTTTTT,CASSFRQADEKLFF
TRBJ1-4,many,TRBD1,TRBV7-9,TGTGCCAGCAGCCCGACAGGGTTGGGGGAAAAACTGTTTTTT,CASSPTGLGEKLFF
TRBJ2-5,few,-,TRBV6-6,TGTGCCAGCAGTTACTTACTCGGCCAAGAGACCCAGTACTTC,CASSYLLGQETQYF
TRBJ2-3,-,-,TRBV3-1,TGTGCCAGCAGCCCCCGGGGGTCTATCGCAGATACGCAGTATTTT,CASSPRGSIADTQYF
TRBJ2-1,few,TRBD2,TRBV18,TGTGCCAACTCACCTTCGCGGGAGGGCCGGGGCAATGAGCAGTTCTTC,CANSPSREGRGNEQFF
TRBJ2-5,-,-,TRBV7-9,TGTGCCAGCAGCTTAGCTTTCGGACAGAACCAAGAGACCCAGTACTTC,CASSLAFGQNQETQYF
TRBJ1-2,-,-,TRBV29-1,TGCAGCGTTCTGGACAGCCTCCACTATGGCTACACCTTC,CSVLDSLHYGYTF
TRBJ1-4,few,-,TRBV5-6,TGTGCCAGCAGCTTGATGGGCAGGACTAATGAAAAACTGTTTTTT,CASSLMGRTNEKLFF
TRBJ1-2,few,-,TRBV19,TGTGCCAGTAGCGGCAGGGGATCATATGGCTACACCTTC,CASSGRGSYGYTF
TRBJ2-7,-,TRBD2,TRBV20-1,TGCAGTGCTAGAGTCGGACCCGGGACTAGCGGGGTCGAGCAGTACTTC,CSARVGPGTSGVEQYF
TRBJ1-5,few,TRBD1,TRBV2,TGTGCCAGCAGAGGGACAGGGGGCGAGCCCCAGCATTTT,CASRGTGGEPQHF
TRBJ2-1,few,TRBD2,TRBV20-1,TGTAGTGCTTCGACTAGCATCGATGAGCAGTTCTTC,CSASTSIDEQFF
TRBJ1-4,-,-,TRBV28,TGTGCCAGCAGAACCGGGCCGCGTGAAAAACTGTTTTTT,CASRTGPREKLFF
TRBJ2-1,-,-,TRBV24-1,TGTGCCACCAGTGACCCCTCATATGAGCAGTTCTTC,CATSDPSYEQFF
TRBJ2-3,-,-,TRBV9,TGTGCCAGCAGCGTATCCCAAACAGATACGCAGTATTTT,CASSVSQTDTQYF
TRBJ2-3,-,-,TRBV20-1,TGCAGCGCTGTGGCCACCCTTGTCACAGATACGCAGTATTTT,CSAVATLVTDTQYF
TRBJ1-5,many,TRBD1,TRBV15,TGTGCCACCAGCAGGGACAGGGGGAGCAATCAGCCCCAGCATTTT,CATSRDRGSNQPQHF